This T cell receptor beta chain was observed in a study of blood T cells in healthy people across ages. Findings and limits, study-wide: Estimates based on one million T cells were treated as lower bounds.

Isolated per sample were at least 6 million PBMCs. As to this clonotype: Its antigen is unidentified.

Primed by a sample-barcoded 5' primer and a J-beta primer mix, a second PCR proceeded for roughly 7 to 12 cycles. TCRdb itself ran the 5' RACE reads through MiXCR, one entry per CDR3 protein. In the table there are around 780,000 distinct CDR3 sequences, 25% to 30% of which are singletons. With V trimmed by 5 bases and J by 3 bases, 9 bases remained unmatched. This CDR3 has 15 residues. CDR1 and CDR2 (germline): MDHEN, SYDVKM. The data also belong to a second study, concerning T cells of mothers and their children. From that report: The donor cohort consisted of a few healthy Caucasian mothers and their six children.

The sample consisted of blood. V gene TRBV28 combines with J gene TRBJ2-5; the match to TRBD1 covers 7 bases. This TCR was recovered from a boy aged 5 to 17 in good health. In nucleotides, the CDR3 is TGTGCCAGCAGTCGATCAGGGGGACGAAAAGAGACCCAGTACTTC. It yields the protein CASSRSGGRKETQYF.